This T cell receptor beta chain was documented in a study of blood T cell repertoires in COVID-19. As for the study in general: COVID-19 samples collected from the United States, Italy and Spain covered acute and convalescent phases.

V lost 1 base to trimming and J lost 7 bases, with 11 bases between them. Germline V lookup: CDR1 SGHNT, CDR2 YYREEE (reference sequence). The CDR3 runs to 14 residues. Recovery meant two consecutive negative NP/OP PCR tests, professional clearance, or resolved symptoms. In its sample, this clone was seen once. Source study methods: Amplified reference gene primers provided the basis for estimating nucleated cell counts. Sequencing used immunoSEQ multiplex PCR; TCRdb keeps in-frame clones, though not all of them. The V and J calls and clone size come from that table; D and trimming were worked out from the DNA. The sample yields 200,000 to 250,000 clones, 80% to 85% seen once.

The gene calls are TRBV5-4 and TRBJ2-2; D is unresolved. The sample comprised PBMCs or T cells enriched from blood (not recorded which). This receptor was taken from a woman in her thirties or forties who had recovered from COVID-19. The CDR3 nucleotides read TGTGCCAGCAGCTTGAGGTTCGGGTTCGGGGAGCTGTTTTTT. Translated, it gives CASSLRFGFGELFF.